One and the same sample provided the 15 T cell receptor beta chains below, sequenced in a study of T cells after yellow fever vaccination. Via MiXCR, TCRdb re-called the 5' RACE reads, giving one row per CDR3 protein. The sample records 350,000 to 550,000 distinct CDR3 sequences, about 17% being singletons. The input for sequencing was PBMCs, taken before the yellow fever booster vaccination. The source is a man aged 18 to 30 who received the YFV17D yellow fever vaccine.

In DNA form, the CDR3 reads TGTGCCAGCAGCCCCGGGAGACTACTGTTTTTT. Translating it yields CASSPGRLLFF. The chain links TRBV7-9 to TRBJ1-4; D not resolved. Germline V gene data show CDR1 as SEHNR and CDR2 as FQNEAQ (reference sequence). V was clipped by 5 bases and J by 13 bases, with 11 bases between them. The CDR3 has 11 amino acids.

This chain uses TRBV29-1 with TRBJ2-3; the match to TRBD2 covers 10 bases. Germline assignment: CDR1 SQVTM and CDR2 ANQGSEA. The ends lost 5 bases at V and 6 bases at J; junction bases unmatched: 11. This CDR3 is 15 amino acids long. The CDR3 here is CSVTPPSGGLDTQYF. In DNA, the CDR3 is TGCAGCGTTACACCTCCTAGCGGGGGACTTGATACGCAGTATTTT.

This chain connects TRBV7-2 to TRBJ2-3; 12 bases are shared with TRBD2. In germline, CDR1 is SGHTA, CDR2 FQGNSA. The CDR3 length is 16 residues. Germline trimming cut 5 bases from V and 2 bases from J; bases unmatched to any gene: 5. The CDR3 bases are TGTGCCAGCAGCACCGGACTAGCGGGGTACACAGATACGCAGTATTTT. Translating it yields CASSTGLAGYTDTQYF.

This clonotype showed up just a few times. The chain recombines TRBV7-3 with TRBJ1-5, with a weak D call TRBD1 (6 bases). CDR3 length equals 15 residues. The V end lost 1 base, the J end lost 6 bases, and 13 bases lay between the germline ends. Germline values: CDR1 SGHTA, CDR2 FQGTGA. CDR3 loop: CASSLIGGPGQPQHF. DNA for the CDR3: TGTGCCAGCAGCTTAATTGGGGGGCCAGGTCAGCCCCAGCATTTT.

The chain recombines TRBV12-3 or TRBV12-4 with TRBJ2-7; the D is unclear. Trimming took off 4 bases at V and 4 bases at J, with 8 bases between the two ends. The CDR3 spans 12 residues. CDR3 region: CASSYQGYEQYV. CDR3 sequence (DNA): TGTGCCAGCAGTTATCAAGGTTACGAGCAGTACGTC.

J is TRBJ2-7 and V is TRBV29-1, with D possibly matching TRBD2 (6 bases). Trimming took off 5 bases at V and 0 bases at J, with 8 bases between the two ends. CDR1 and CDR2 (germline): SQVTM, ANQGSEA. The CDR3 contains 12 residues. CDR3 sequence (DNA): TGCAGCGTTCGGGGGTTCTCCTACGAGCAGTACTTC. Encoded protein: CSVRGFSYEQYF.

The chain has TRBV6-5 and TRBJ2-3, with D maybe TRBD2 (5 bases). V was shortened by 6 bases and J by 1 base, with 17 bases between the two germline ends. This CDR3 is built from 16 residues. Per germline, CDR1 MNHEY and CDR2 SVGAGI. In DNA form, the CDR3 reads TGTGCCAGCAGCCTTCATGGACTCGGAGGCACAGATACGCAGTATTTT. It codes for CASSLHGLGGTDTQYF.

J is TRBJ1-4 and V is TRBV5-4, with D uncertain. V was cut by 1 base and J by 6 bases, with 7 bases left in between. Germline-derived CDR1 and CDR2 are SGHNT and YYREEE (reference sequence). The CDR3 totals 13 residues. In DNA form, the CDR3 reads TGTGCCAGCAGCTTGAACAGTCATGAAAAACTGTTTTTT. Its translation is CASSLNSHEKLFF.

This rearrangement joins TRBV10-3 to TRBJ2-2, with 7 bases matching TRBD2. CDR3 size: 15 residues. The germline CDR1 and CDR2 sequences are ENHRY and SYGVKD. V was clipped by 4 bases and J by 5 bases; unmatched bases: 7. In DNA form, the CDR3 reads TGTGCCATCAGTGTCCGCCGGGGGGAAACCGGGGAGCTGTTTTTT. This gives the protein CAISVRRGETGELFF.

This clonotype has only a few counts. The chain employs TRBV7-9 and TRBJ2-1; 16 bases fit TRBD2. The trim removed 4 bases at V and 6 bases at J, leaving 15 bases unmatched. The length of the CDR3 is 20 residues. Germline CDR1 and CDR2: SEHNR and FQNEAQ (reference sequence). CDR3 region: CASSSYSGLAGGDLVNEQFF. CDR3 coding DNA: TGTGCCAGCAGCTCCTACTCGGGACTAGCGGGGGGGGACCTTGTCAATGAGCAGTTCTTC.

This clonotype was recorded a few times. J is TRBJ2-1 and V is TRBV4-1; 8 nucleotides align to TRBD2. Germline V lookup: CDR1 MGHRA, CDR2 YSYEKL. The CDR3 runs to 16 residues. The V segment lost 0 bases and the J segment 9 bases; nucleotides outside the gene matches: 10. In DNA, the CDR3 is TGCGCCAGCAGCCAAGAGCTTGGACTAGCCGGTAGTGAGCAGTTCTTC. Residues: CASSQELGLAGSEQFF.

The sample holds a few counts of this clonotype. V is TRBV10-3 and J is TRBJ1-2; no clear D gene. Trimming took off 4 bases at V and 1 base at J, with 4 bases between the two ends. Germline V gives CDR1 ENHRY, CDR2 SYGVKD. The CDR3 loop spans 12 amino acids. The CDR3 coding sequence is TGTGCCATCAGTGGGGGTAACTATGGCTACACCTTC. Encoded protein: CAISGGNYGYTF.

The rearrangement links TRBV5-1 to TRBJ1-2; 7 bases fit TRBD1. The length of the CDR3 is 18 residues. The V and J ends lost 5 bases and 4 bases, in that order; junction bases with no gene match: 20. CDR1 and CDR2 from the germline V gene are SGHRS and YFSETQ. The CDR3 protein is CASSWGSTETGTFYGYTF. CDR3 DNA: TGCGCCAGCAGTTGGGGGTCGACCGAGACAGGGACTTTCTATGGCTACACCTTC.

The rearrangement uses TRBV5-1 and TRBJ1-1; 9 bases align to TRBD1. There are 14 residues in the CDR3. The germline V gene has CDR1 SGHRS and CDR2 YFSETQ. With 4 bases clipped from V and 1 base from J, the junction kept 2 bases outside the gene matches. CDR3 DNA sequence: TGCGCCAGCAGCATGGACAGGGGGAACACTGAAGCTTTCTTT. Its protein is CASSMDRGNTEAFF.

This chain uses TRBV7-9 with TRBJ2-2, with 11 bases lining up with TRBD2. The V gene end was trimmed by 6 bases and the J gene end by 7 bases; junction bases not matched to a gene: 10. The CDR3 covers 16 residues. CDR1 SEHNR and CDR2 FQNEAQ come from the germline V gene (reference sequence). CDR3 protein: CASRPPGLAESGELFF. For the CDR3, the DNA is TGTGCCAGCAGGCCCCCGGGACTAGCGGAGAGCGGGGAGCTGTTTTTT.